This TCR beta chain appears in the sequencing data of a study of graft-versus-host responses after intestinal transplantation (dated by TCRdb to the early 2020s). Turning to the overall study: The transplants that recipients got were multivisceral, liver-intestinal, or isolated intestinal. Every recipient was given anti-thymocyte globulin induction, followed by approximately three years of maintenance tacrolimus and steroids. Rather than going through the commercial service, samples from a few later patients were sequenced in-house on an Illumina MiSeq and processed with MiXCR. A cohort of about 26 intestinal transplant recipients, including one retransplant, was enrolled, and 3 patients lacking pretransplant specimens were excluded. A peak of at least 4% donor T cells among recipient peripheral blood mononuclear cells was the definition used for donor T cell macrochimerism. After intestinal transplantation, graft-versus-host and host-versus-graft alloreactive T cell clones in the graft, circulation and bone marrow were tracked using bulk TCR-beta CDR3 sequencing. To identify alloreactive clones, pre-transplant mixed lymphocyte reaction products were sequenced and compared with unstimulated pre-transplant donor and recipient T cells.

V and J lose 3 bases and 6 bases, and a span of 9 bases separates them. The germline V gene (reference sequence) supplies CDR1 DFQATT and CDR2 SNEGSKA. The CDR3 runs 11 residues from the cysteine to the phenylalanine. CDR3 DNA is the only sequence kept; it has 33 bases, read in frame from the first base. What the authors observed across the whole study: Early after transplant, declines in HvG clones were associated with peak levels of circulating GvH clones. GvH clones were found in recipient bone marrow, and some of the GvH clones appeared earlier in ileal mucosa or blood, which is consistent with an intestinal mucosal origin. Conclusions were limited by the relatively low number and heterogeneity of intestinal transplant patients. High GvH to HvG T cell clonal ratios were observed in the allografts of patients with donor T cell macrochimerism.

This specimen's time point label, per the study, means: cells obtained before transplantation from donor or recipient. CD3+CD4+ and CD3+CD8+ populations were FACS-sorted from unstimulated pre-transplant donor and recipient cells taken from spleen or lymph nodes. In this sample, this clone turned up once. The antigen it recognizes is unknown. No much larger clonotype is one base removed from it; base qualities were not supplied. The library was produced with the immunoSEQ multiplex PCR assay. For most patients, genomic DNA was isolated with the Qiagen DNeasy Blood and Tissue Kit and sent frozen to Adaptive Biotechnologies for TCR sequencing. Adaptive Biotechnologies carried out high-throughput TCR-beta CDR3 sequencing of genomic DNA for most patients. The study's own analysis went as follows. TCR sequencing data for approximately 17 patients were retrieved from Adaptive's ImmunoSEQ software; three other patients were processed with MiXCR and VDJtools. To correct CD4 versus CD8 sorting errors, any sequence found in both subsets at a frequency ratio below 5:1 was removed. CDR3 nucleotide sequences shared between donor and recipient were removed because their origin could not be assigned. To count as alloreactive, a clone needed at least 2-fold expansion over unstimulated cells and a minimum CFSE-low frequency of 0.002% (template counts) or 0.001% (read counts). A clone was considered mappable if detected in the sequenced pre-transplant spleen, lymph node, or MLR CFSE-low populations of the donor or recipient. Cumulative frequency of alloreactive clones was calculated as a percentage of all sequences weighted by copy number. Here the immuneACCESS table is served through TCRdb, limited to in-frame sequences with V and J called. Missing clones are a known gap in these copies; in checked studies unresolved V genes cover under half, and the rest lacks a known reason. That table supplies the V and J calls and clone size; D and trimming were determined from the DNA. This sample holds about 89,000 clones; 75% to 95% were observed only once. The ten largest account for over 0.08% of the sample.

The sequence derives from a human donor who received an intestinal transplant. The V and J genes are TRBV20-1 and TRBJ2-7; TRBD2 is perhaps the D gene, given 5 matching bases. Sample: unstimulated CD4+ T cells sorted from spleen or lymph node cells, taken before intestinal transplant. The sequenced DNA is TGCAGTGCTAGGAGGGTGGGCGAGCAGTACTTC. The translation is CSARRVGEQYF.